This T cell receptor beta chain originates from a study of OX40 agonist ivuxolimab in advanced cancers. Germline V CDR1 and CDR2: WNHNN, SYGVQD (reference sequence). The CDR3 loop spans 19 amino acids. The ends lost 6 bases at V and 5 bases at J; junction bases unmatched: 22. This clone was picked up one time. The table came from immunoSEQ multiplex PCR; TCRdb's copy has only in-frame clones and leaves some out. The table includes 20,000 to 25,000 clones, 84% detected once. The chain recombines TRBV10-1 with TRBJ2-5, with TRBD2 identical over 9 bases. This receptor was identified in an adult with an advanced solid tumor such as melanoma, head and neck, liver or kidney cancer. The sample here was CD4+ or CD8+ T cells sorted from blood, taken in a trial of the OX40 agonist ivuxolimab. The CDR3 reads CASRSGGGDEENLRETQYF. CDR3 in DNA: TGCGCCAGCAGATCCGGCGGGGGGGATGAGGAGAATTTGCGCGAGACCCAGTACTTC.